One and the same sample provided the 17 T cell receptor beta chains below, sequenced in a study of T-cell memory formation after mild COVID-19. TCRdb re-called the 5' RACE reads with MiXCR, one entry per CDR3 protein. The table shows just over 300,000 distinct CDR3 sequences, with approximately 19% occurring only once. The sample was PBMCs or a T cell subset sorted from them (not recorded which). Receptor source: a young man who had mild COVID-19 (a few samples of this study predate the infection). Cell type and time point are not known.

The genes are TRBV6-5 and TRBJ2-7; maybe TRBD2 (6 bases). Germline V lookup: CDR1 MNHEY, CDR2 SVGAGI. This CDR3 region has 13 residues. Trimming removed 2 bases at V and 6 bases at J, with 11 bases between. The CDR3 here is CASSYGRGGEQYV. CDR3 in DNA: TGTGCCAGCAGTTACGGTAGGGGAGGCGAGCAGTACGTC.

This clonotype is labeled medium-sized. The chain carries TRBV4-3 and TRBJ2-1; 10 bases are shared with TRBD1. The junction had 0 bases not matched to a gene; V was cut back by 1 base and J by 3 bases. CDR3 size: 15 residues. CDR1 is LGHNA, CDR2 YSLEER, per germline. The CDR3 sequence: CASSQGTGGYNEQFF. For the CDR3, the DNA is TGCGCCAGCAGCCAAGGGACAGGGGGCTACAATGAGCAGTTCTTC.

This clonotype was observed a handful of times. The chain uses TRBV6-5 and TRBJ2-5; D gene uncertain. CDR1 is MNHEY and CDR2 is SVGAGI in the germline V gene. This CDR3 has 13 amino acids. The ends were cut back, 6 bases at V and 5 bases at J, with 13 bases in the middle. The chain's CDR3 is CASRNRHMETQYF. The CDR3 DNA reads as TGTGCCAGCAGAAACCGACATATGGAGACCCAGTACTTC.

This clonotype was detected only a few times. CDR3 bases: TGTGCCAGCAGTTTAAAGTGGGCCGGCAATCAGCCCCAGCATTTT. Its translation: CASSLKWAGNQPQHF. The V gene is TRBV12-3 or TRBV12-4, the J gene TRBJ1-5; no definite D call. Trimming removed 2 bases at V and 2 bases at J, with 10 bases between. CDR3 size: 15 residues.

The CDR3 protein is CASSQDGRHTNEKLFF. CDR3 DNA: TGCGCCAGCAGCCAAGATGGGAGACACACTAATGAAAAACTGTTTTTT. V is TRBV4-3 and J is TRBJ1-4; the D is unclear. Deletions cut 0 bases from V and 2 bases from J, with 10 bases between. The CDR3 covers 16 residues. Germline V lookup: CDR1 LGHNA, CDR2 YSLEER.

This clonotype was counted a few times. The chain combines TRBV5-1 with TRBJ2-5; 7 bases map to TRBD2. This CDR3 contains 16 residues. Per the germline V gene, CDR1 is SGHRS and CDR2 is YFSETQ. With 4 bases clipped from V and 5 bases from J, the junction kept 14 bases outside the gene matches. DNA of the CDR3: TGCGCCAGCAGCCCGTCTCTCGGGATGGGGGGGGAGACCCAGTACTTC. Protein: CASSPSLGMGGETQYF.

This clonotype was seen ten or more times. This rearrangement joins TRBV6-5 to TRBJ2-1; no clear D gene. The CDR3 loop spans 14 amino acids. Per germline, CDR1 MNHEY and CDR2 SVGAGI. V lost 4 bases, J lost 0 bases, and 7 bases lay in between. CDR3 region: CASSSTGSYNEQFF. The CDR3 DNA sequence: TGTGCCAGCAGTTCCACGGGCTCCTACAATGAGCAGTTCTTC.

J is TRBJ2-7 and V is TRBV6-6; D ambiguous. CDR3 length: 12 residues. Trimming cost V 4 bases and J 8 bases, with 12 bases left between them. Germline V lookup: CDR1 MNHNY, CDR2 SVGAGI (reference sequence). CDR3 DNA sequence: TGTGCCAGCAGTTCGGACCGGTGGAAGCAGTACGTC. This sequence encodes CASSSDRWKQYV.

The genes are TRBV6-5 and TRBJ1-4, with D unresolved. Germline CDR1 is MNHEY and CDR2 is SVGAGI. The CDR3 consists of 15 residues. V shed 6 bases and J shed 8 bases, with 19 bases lying between them. CDR3 nucleotides: TGTGCCAGCAGCCCTGGGAACGGGGTCCCAGAAAAACTGTTTTTT. Its protein product is CASSPGNGVPEKLFF.

The CDR3 is CASSEDRIEKLFF. CDR3 in DNA: TGTGCCAGCAGTGAAGACAGAATTGAAAAACTGTTTTTT. The rearrangement joins TRBV2 to TRBJ1-4, with D uncertain. Trimming cost V 1 base and J 7 bases, with 7 bases left between them. This CDR3 is built from 13 residues. Germline V gives CDR1 SNHLY, CDR2 FYNNEI. The full variable domain, its missing parts supplied by reference TRBV2 and TRBJ1-4, is EPEVTQTPSHQVTQMGQEVILRCVPISNHLYFYWYRQILGQKVEFLVSFYNNEISEKSEIFDDQFSVERPDGSNFTLKIRSTKLEDSAMYFCASSEDRIEKLFFGSGTQLSVL.

V gene TRBV6-4 combines with J gene TRBJ2-3, with TRBD2 identical over 10 bases. CDR1 and CDR2 from the germline V gene are MRHNA and SNTAGT. The CDR3 is made up of 14 amino acids. Trimming removed 5 bases from V and 2 bases from J; junction bases left unmatched: 1. The CDR3 region is CASSSGGATDTQYF. CDR3 DNA sequence: TGTGCCAGCAGTAGCGGGGGGGCCACAGATACGCAGTATTTT.

The V call is TRBV5-1, the J call TRBJ1-5; D possibly corresponds to TRBD1 (5 bases). In germline, CDR1 is SGHRS, CDR2 YFSETQ. Trimming removed 5 bases at V and 2 bases at J, with 14 bases between. This CDR3 has 15 residues. The CDR3 sequence is CASRPQAIGNQPQHF. The CDR3 bases are TGCGCCAGCAGACCACAGGCGATAGGCAATCAGCCCCAGCATTTT. Complete variable domain (other parts from reference TRBV5-1 and TRBJ1-5): KAGVTQTPRYLIKTRGQQVTLSCSPISGHRSVSWYQQTPGQGLQFLFEYFSETQRNKGNFPGRFSGRQFSNSRSEMNVSTLELGDSALYLCASRPQAIGNQPQHFGDGTRLSIL.

The chain carries TRBV6-2 or TRBV6-3 and TRBJ1-1, with TRBD1 matching 7 bases. V gave up 6 bases and J gave up 1 base; unmatched junction bases: 5. CDR1 and CDR2 (germline): MNHEY, SVGEGT. CDR3 length equals 14 residues. The CDR3 DNA sequence: TGTGCCAGCAGGCTGGCAGGGGGGAACACTGAAGCTTTCTTT. Translated: CASRLAGGNTEAFF.

J is TRBJ2-3 and V is TRBV4-2, with 7 nucleotides matching TRBD2. This CDR3 is built from 15 residues. The germline V gene has CDR1 LGHNA and CDR2 YNFKEQ. Trimming at V came to 1 base and at J to 0 bases, leaving 1 base not matched to a gene. The CDR3 region has the DNA TGTGCCAGCAGCCAAGTGGGGGGGAGCACAGATACGCAGTATTTT. It encodes CASSQVGGSTDTQYF.

This clonotype was counted only a few times. The chain combines TRBV27 with TRBJ1-2; TRBD1 matches at 7 bases. The J segment lost 3 bases and the V segment lost 6 bases, leaving 10 bases of the junction unmatched. CDR1 and CDR2 from the germline V gene are MNHEY and SMNVEV (reference sequence). The CDR3 is 15 amino acids. The CDR3 DNA follows: TGTGCCAGCAGGACTAGAACCGGGACAGACTATGGCTACACCTTC. Amino acids: CASRTRTGTDYGYTF.

The chain has TRBV9 and TRBJ1-2, with D perhaps TRBD1 (6 bases). Germline V lookup: CDR1 SGDLS, CDR2 YYNGEE. The CDR3 runs 17 residues. V lost 2 bases, J lost 8 bases, and 25 bases lay in between. CDR3 amino acids: CASSVDARAGEIGGYTF. The DNA of the CDR3 is TGTGCCAGCAGCGTCGATGCGCGGGCAGGGGAAATTGGAGGCTACACCTTC.

This clonotype has more than one count but fewer than ten. CDR3 coding DNA: TGTGCCAGCAGCAACCCTCATCTTCGGACTAGCGGCACAGATACGCAGTATTTT. Encoded protein: CASSNPHLRTSGTDTQYF. V gene TRBV6-5 combines with J gene TRBJ2-3, with 9 bases identical to TRBD2. Per the germline V gene, CDR1 is MNHEY and CDR2 is SVGAGI. Unmatched junction bases numbered 14, after V lost 6 bases and J lost 1 base. The CDR3 loop spans 18 amino acids.